Included here is one TCR beta chain sequence, with context. Its antigen is unidentified. The sample belongs to a study of T-cell memory formation after mild COVID-19. About the research overall: Largely, TCR clusters stayed within a single donor. Study outcomes and limitations: CM and EM subsets held most contracting CD4+ clones; EMRA held CD8+ ones. Unconfirmed was the SARS-CoV-2 specificity of second-wave clones that peaked on day 37.

TCRdb independently ran MiXCR on the 5' RACE reads; one entry per CDR3 protein. This sample has about 100,000 distinct CDR3 sequences, with 15% to 20% found just once. The length of the CDR3 is 14 residues. Trimming stripped 7 bases from V and 2 bases from J, with 13 bases between. From germline, CDR1 is MNHEY and CDR2 SVGAGI. The chain employs TRBV6-5 and TRBJ2-3, with D possibly being TRBD1 or TRBD2 (5 bases each). This TCR was recovered from a man between 18 and 35 years old who had mild COVID-19 (a few samples of this study predate the infection). Cell type and time point are not known. What was sequenced was PBMCs or a T cell subset sorted from them (not recorded which). The CDR3 coding sequence is TGTGCCAGCACCCCGAGGGGAATCACAGATACGCAGTATTTT. This codes for CASTPRGITDTQYF.